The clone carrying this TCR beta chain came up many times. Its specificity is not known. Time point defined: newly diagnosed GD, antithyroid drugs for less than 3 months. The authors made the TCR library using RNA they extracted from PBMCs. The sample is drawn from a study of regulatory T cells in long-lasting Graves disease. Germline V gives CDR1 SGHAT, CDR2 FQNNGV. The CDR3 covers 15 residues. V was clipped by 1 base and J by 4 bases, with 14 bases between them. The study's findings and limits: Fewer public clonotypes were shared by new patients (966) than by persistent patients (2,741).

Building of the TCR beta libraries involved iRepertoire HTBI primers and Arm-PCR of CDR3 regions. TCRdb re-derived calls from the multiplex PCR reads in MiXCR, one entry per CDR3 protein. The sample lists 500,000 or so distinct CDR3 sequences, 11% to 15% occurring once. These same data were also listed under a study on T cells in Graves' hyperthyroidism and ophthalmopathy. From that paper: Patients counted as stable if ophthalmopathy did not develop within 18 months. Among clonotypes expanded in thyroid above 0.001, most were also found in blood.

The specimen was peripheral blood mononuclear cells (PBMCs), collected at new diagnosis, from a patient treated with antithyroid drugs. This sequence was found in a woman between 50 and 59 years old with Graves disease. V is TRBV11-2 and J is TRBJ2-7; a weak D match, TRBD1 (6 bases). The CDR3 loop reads CASSLGRGTYYEQYF. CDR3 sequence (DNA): TGTGCCAGCAGCTTAGGCAGGGGCACCTATTACGAGCAGTACTTC.